These 3 T cell receptor beta chains were sequenced from one sample in a study of blood T cell repertoires in COVID-19. Only in-frame clones appear in the TCRdb table, and some are missing; sequencing was by immunoSEQ multiplex PCR. Of about 180,000 clones listed, about 87% are singletons. Sequencing was carried out using peripheral blood. These receptor sequences come from a woman aged 70-85 years with COVID-19, enrolled during active disease.

In this sample, this clone turned up once. V usage is TRBV19 and J usage is TRBJ2-3; 10 bases agree with TRBD2. V shed 5 bases, J shed 1 base, and the junction held 3 bases outside the gene matches. CDR1 LNHDA and CDR2 SQIVND come from the germline V gene (reference sequence). The CDR3 extends over 15 amino acids. In DNA, the CDR3 is TGTGCCAGTAGTTCCGGGACTAGCGGCACAGATACGCAGTATTTT. The encoded protein is CASSSGTSGTDTQYF.

V is TRBV6-1 and J is TRBJ1-2; D is undetermined. V was cut by 0 bases and J by 1 base, with 9 bases left in between. CDR3 length: 15 amino acids. Germline CDR1 reads MNHNS; CDR2 reads SASEGT. CDR3 amino acids: CASSEAPTVNYGYTF. The CDR3 region has the DNA TGTGCCAGCAGTGAAGCGCCCACAGTTAACTATGGCTACACCTTC.

The chain joins TRBV5-1 to TRBJ2-7; 10 bases are shared with TRBD2. Trimming removed 0 bases from V and 7 bases from J; junction bases left unmatched: 10. CDR1 and CDR2 (germline): SGHRS, YFSETQ. The length of the CDR3 is 16 residues. CDR3 coding DNA: TGCGCCAGCAGCTTGGCGTTAGGGACTAGCGTCCAGGAGCAGTACTTC. As protein: CASSLALGTSVQEQYF. Full variable domain (remainder filled in from reference TRBV5-1 and TRBJ2-7): KAGVTQTPRYLIKTRGQQVTLSCSPISGHRSVSWYQQTPGQGLQFLFEYFSETQRNKGNFPGRFSGRQFSNSRSEMNVSTLELGDSALYLCASSLALGTSVQEQYFGPGTRLTVT.